This is a list of T cell receptor beta chains from one sample in a study of cytomegalovirus exposure and HLA in healthy donors. Clones were sequenced by immunoSEQ multiplex PCR, and TCRdb holds only the in-frame ones, with some missing. The table records a few hundred thousand clones, around 88% of them present only once. The sequencing sample was made of PBMCs. These receptor sequences come from a young woman in good health and CMV-seronegative. Each CDR3 is given with its conserved first and last residue. A D gene is named only where the DNA matches it firmly. Some rows mark clone size as missing; the rest say once, few, many or name a class of expanded clone.

TRBJ1-5 - TRBV27 TRBD1 TGTGCCAGCCGGGACAGGGATTTTGGCCAGCCCCAGCATTTT CASRDRDFGQPQHF
TRBJ2-5 - TRBV5-1 - TGCGCCAGCAGACCCGACAGCCTAGGGGAGACCCAGTACTTC CASRPDSLGETQYF
TRBJ2-5 - TRBV11-2 - TGTGCCAGCAGTCCAGAGGGGGACACGTACCAAGAGACCCAGTACTTC CASSPEGDTYQETQYF
TRBJ2-7 - TRBV2 - TGTGCCAGCGAGCGGAGCCCTTTAGACACCACCTACGAGCAGTACTTC CASERSPLDTTYEQYF
TRBJ1-2 - TRBV18 - TGTGCCAGCTCGGTGGACAGAGACTATGGCTACACCTTC CASSVDRDYGYTF
TRBJ2-2 once TRBV13 - TGTGCCAGCAGCCCAGGGAATGGGGAGCTGTTTTTT CASSPGNGELFF
TRBJ2-7 - TRBV28 TRBD2 TGTGCCAGCAGTCCTGTTAGCGGGATCTCCTACGAGCAGTACTTC CASSPVSGISYEQYF
TRBJ1-2 - TRBV10-3 TRBD1 TGTGCCATCACCAGTGGGGGACAGGGTCGCGATGGCTACACCTTC CAITSGGQGRDGYTF
TRBJ2-7 - TRBV2 TRBD2 TGTGCCAGCAGTGACCCTAGCGGGAGGGTCTCCTACGAGCAGTACTTC CASSDPSGRVSYEQYF
TRBJ1-3 - TRBV11-2 - TGTGCCAGCAGCTTAACATCTAGCTCTGGAAACACCATATATTTT CASSLTSSSGNTIYF
TRBJ2-2 - TRBV5-4 - TGTGCCAGCAGCTTGAGCGAGATCGGGGAGCTGTTTTTT CASSLSEIGELFF
TRBJ1-1 - TRBV5-4 TRBD1 TGTGCCAGCAGCTCAGGACAGGGGTGGAACACTGAAGCTTTCTTT CASSSGQGWNTEAFF
TRBJ2-2 - TRBV19 TRBD1 TGTGCCAGTAGCCCAGCAGGGGGCCACACCGGGGAGCTGTTTTTT CASSPAGGHTGELFF
TRBJ1-4 - TRBV28 - TGTGCCACCAAACCCTTCTCGGGGAAAGGTGAAAAACTGTTTTTT CATKPFSGKGEKLFF
TRBJ2-5 - TRBV11-1 TRBD2 TGTGCCAGCAGCTTAGGGACTAGCGGGCAAGAGACCCAGTACTTC CASSLGTSGQETQYF
TRBJ2-7 - TRBV2 - TGTGCCAGCAGTGAAGTAGGACCCCAGGGGTTTAGTACCCCCGAGCAGTACTTC CASSEVGPQGFSTPEQYF
TRBJ2-3 - TRBV28 TRBD2 TGTGCCAGCACTAACCAAGCGGGAGTCCGAGATACGCAGTATTTT CASTNQAGVRDTQYF
TRBJ1-1 - TRBV6-1 TRBD1 TGTGCCAGCGGTAGGGGGCGTGGCACTGAAGCTTTCTTT CASGRGRGTEAFF
TRBJ2-2 few TRBV4-2 TRBD2 TGTGCCAGCAGCCAGATTGGGACTAGCAACACCGGGGAGCTGTTTTTT CASSQIGTSNTGELFF
TRBJ2-4 once TRBV29-1 - TGCAGCGTTTCCACCAAAAACATTCAGTACTTC CSVSTKNIQYF
TRBJ1-4 once TRBV2 - TGTGCCAGCAGTGACAACAGAATAAATGAAAAACTGTTTTTT CASSDNRINEKLFF
TRBJ1-5 - TRBV28 - TGTGCCAGCAGTTCCGGGAACTTTTTTTATAGCAATCAGCCCCAGCATTTT CASSSGNFFYSNQPQHF
TRBJ1-1 - TRBV6-1 - TGTGCCAGCAGTGATTCCGACTTCACCACTGAAGCTTTCTTT CASSDSDFTTEAFF
TRBJ1-1 - TRBV5-4 - TGTGCCAGCAGCTTGGCCGGGAGAATTAGACCTGAAGCTTTCTTT CASSLAGRIRPEAFF
TRBJ2-3 - TRBV10-3 - TGTGCCATCGGCTTCGGGACACGCACAGATACGCAGTATTTT CAIGFGTRTDTQYF
TRBJ2-1 - TRBV6-5 TRBD2 TGTGCCATACCAGGAGCGGGAGTTAATGAGCAGTTCTTC CAIPGAGVNEQFF
TRBJ2-3 - TRBV5-1 TRBD2 TGCGCCAGCAGCTCCGGACTAGCGGGGAGCACAGATACGCAGTATTTT CASSSGLAGSTDTQYF